The 6 T cell receptor beta chains reported below all come from one sample, sequenced in a study of T cell responses to AZD1222 COVID-19 vaccine (dated by TCRdb to 2020 to 2022). The time point label on this specimen signifies: baseline before first vaccination. The library was made by the immunoSEQ multiplex PCR assay. This is the immuneACCESS table as TCRdb keeps it, with only in-frame sequences that have V and J called. A part of the clones is gone; compared with another copy, unresolved V genes explain less than half, and the rest is unexplained. Across this sample there are over 110,000 clones, with 80% to 90% seen only once. The ten largest clones capture roughly 1.5% of the sample. Sequences were derived from peripheral blood, sampled on day 0 of AZD1222 vaccination. The receptors were sampled from an adult in good health.

The DNA for the CDR3 is TGTGCCAGCAGTTATAGGTCGGTTAATGAAAAACTGTTTTTT. Protein product: CASSYRSVNEKLFF. The chain joins TRBV28 to TRBJ1-4; no definite D call. Germline CDR1 is MDHEN and CDR2 is SYDVKM. V lost 4 bases and J lost 4, with 10 bases in between. The CDR3 is made up of 14 amino acids.

This clone was observed a handful of times. The chain couples TRBV7-8 to TRBJ1-3, with 7 positions matching TRBD1. Trimming cost V 4 bases and J 0 bases; bases outside gene matches: 3. CDR1 and CDR2 (germline): SGHVS, FQNEAQ. The CDR3 has 15 residues. The CDR3, as DNA: TGTGCCAGCAGCTCCGGGACAGCCTCTGGAAACACCATATATTTT. The encoded protein is CASSSGTASGNTIYF. The entire variable domain, with the rest obtained from reference TRBV7-8 and TRBJ1-3, is as follows: GAGVSQSPRYKVAKRGQDVALRCDPISGHVSLFWYQQALGQGPEFLTYFQNEAQLDKSGLPSDRFFAERPEGSVSTLKIQRTQQEDSAVYLCASSSGTASGNTIYFGEGSWLTVV.

J is TRBJ2-7 and V is TRBV4-1, with a tentative D call TRBD1 (6 bases). This CDR3 region has 15 residues. With 1 base removed from V and 6 bases from J, the gap between germline ends came to 16 bases. Germline V CDR1 and CDR2: MGHRA, YSYEKL. The CDR3 reads CASSQGRGGAGEQYF. Here the CDR3 DNA reads TGCGCCAGCAGCCAAGGCAGAGGGGGTGCGGGCGAGCAGTACTTC.

This chain joins TRBV7-9 and TRBJ2-1, with 16 bases aligning to TRBD2. The CDR3 has 19 amino acids. The V and J ends lost 4 bases and 2 bases, in that order; junction bases with no gene match: 8. Germline V gene data show CDR1 as SEHNR and CDR2 as FQNEAQ (reference sequence). The chain's CDR3 is CASSSPGLAGGPAYNEQFF. In DNA, the CDR3 is TGTGCCAGCAGCTCGCCGGGACTAGCGGGGGGGCCCGCCTACAATGAGCAGTTCTTC. The full variable domain, in which reference TRBV7-9 and TRBJ2-1 provide the parts outside the CDR3, is DTGVSQNPRHKITKRGQNVTFRCDPISEHNRLYWYRQTLGQGPEFLTYFQNEAQLEKSRLLSDRFSAERPKGSFSTLEIQRTEQGDSAMYLCASSSPGLAGGPAYNEQFFGPGTRLTVL.

This chain connects TRBV6-2 or TRBV6-3 to TRBJ2-7; 13 bases map to TRBD2. CDR3 length equals 20 residues. Trimming at V came to 5 bases and at J to 2 bases, leaving 18 bases not matched to a gene. CDR1 is MNHEY and CDR2 is SVGEGT in the germline V gene. CDR3 amino acids: CASSAPSPGTSGKRTYEQYF. The CDR3, as DNA: TGTGCCAGCAGTGCGCCCAGTCCCGGGACTAGCGGGAAGCGCACCTACGAGCAGTACTTC.

This chain joins TRBV3-1 (or the pseudogene TRBV3-2) and TRBJ1-6, with D perhaps TRBD1 (5 bases). This CDR3 contains 13 residues. Germline V gene lookup returns CDR1 LGHDT and CDR2 YNNKEL (reference sequence). Trimming took 1 base from V and 10 from J, leaving 8 bases between them. This CDR3 is CASSQGRDSPLHF. CDR3 in DNA: TGTGCCAGCAGCCAAGGCCGGGACTCACCCCTCCACTTT.